The clone carrying this T cell receptor beta chain was counted once. Antigen specificity is unknown. The data originate from a study of blood T cells in healthy people across ages. CDR1 is MNHEY and CDR2 is SVGAGI in the germline V gene. CDR3 length equals 15 residues. Alongside a J-beta primer mix, a sample-barcoded 5' primer served in a second PCR lasting about 7 to 11 cycles. TCRdb recomputed calls from the 5' RACE reads with MiXCR, one row per CDR3 protein. The sample has hundreds of thousands of distinct CDR3 sequences, 52% seen once. Study results and caveats: Older individuals had lower TCR beta diversity per million T cells (the decline was roughly linear). Diversity estimates drawn from one million T cells were deemed underestimates.

The rearrangement joins TRBV6-5 to TRBJ2-4, with D perhaps given as TRBD1 or TRBD2 (5 bases each). The closer fit of TRBJ2-7 to the DNA end suggests the J call may be wrong. Sequencing used blood. This sequence originates from a woman aged 80 or over in good health. The CDR3 here is CASSYSGPGTYEQYF. The CDR3 nucleotides are TGTGCCAGCAGTTACTCGGGACCGGGCACCTACGAGCAGTACTTC.